This T cell receptor (beta chain) derives from a study of blood T cell repertoires in COVID-19. About the research overall: The samples span acute and convalescent COVID-19 from the United States, Italy and Spain. From T cells, B-cell-depleted T cells, or PBMCs came the material, which was cDNA or gDNA.

In the authors' methods: Cell counts per sample came from amplifying reference gene primers. Profiling relied on immunoSEQ multiplex PCR, and the TCRdb table lists in-frame clones only, not all of them. V and J calls and clone size follow that table, whereas D and trimming were derived from the DNA. The sample carries roughly 310,000 clones, around 87% recorded once. The material sequenced was peripheral blood. The receptor comes from a woman in her forties or fifties with active or convalescent COVID-19.

DNA for the CDR3: TGTGCCAGTGGTAGCGACACAGATACGCAGTATTTT. This encodes CASGSDTDTQYF. The chain couples TRBV7-3 to TRBJ2-3, with a weak D call TRBD2 (5 bases). Trimming left V 9 bases short and J 2 bases short, with 9 bases between. This CDR3 spans 12 amino acids. Germline CDR1 SGHTA, CDR2 FQGTGA.